This TCR beta chain was documented in a study of low-dose radiotherapy and immunotherapy resistance in tumors. Eligibility was restricted to patients presenting with advanced solid tumors that lacked tumor-infiltrating lymphocytes. TRAV and TRBV primers primed cDNA for both TCRalpha and TCRbeta. A constant-region primer paired with the V-primer adapter amplified TCRs over about 20 PCR cycles. Each CDR3 protein gets one entry after TCRdb re-called the reads with MiXCR. The table shows 12,000 to 15,000 distinct CDR3 sequences, with around 50% occurring only once. With 5 bases removed from V and 0 bases from J, the gap between germline ends came to 10 bases. This CDR3 contains 14 residues. CDR1 and CDR2 from the germline V gene are MNHEY and SVGEGT.

The origin of this receptor is a human donor with advanced metastatic prostate, ovarian, gallbladder or colorectal cancer (not recorded which). This table probably holds off-target reads from a library built for another chain. This sequence joins TRBV6-2 or TRBV6-3 and TRBJ1-1, with D tentatively TRBD1 (5 bases). In DNA form, the CDR3 reads TGTGCCAGCAGTGAAACCAGGGTGAACACTGAAGCTTTCTTT. This encodes CASSETRVNTEAFF.